A single sample is the source of the 10 T cell receptor beta chains below, sequenced in a study of monozygotic twins with inflammatory bowel disease. TCRdb reprocessed the 5' RACE reads, keeping one entry per CDR3 protein, no DNA. The listing contains a few hundred thousand distinct CDR3 sequences. Material: blood. These TCRs come from a human donor with ulcerative colitis or Crohn's disease, or a healthy co-twin of an affected twin (not recorded which).

The CDR3 spells CASKNGGAYEQYF. This chain uses TRBV12-3 or TRBV12-4 with TRBJ2-7. The CDR3 runs 13 residues.

CDR3 region: CASSRGRDREQFF. The gene calls are TRBV12-3 or TRBV12-4 and TRBJ2-1; TCRdb proposes TRBD1, but this gene call is untestable without DNA. CDR3 size: 13 residues.

The chain carries TRBV5-1 and TRBJ2-5; TCRdb's assignment of TRBD1 cannot be checked, as there is no DNA. Per the germline V gene, CDR1 is SGHRS and CDR2 is YFSETQ. The CDR3 is 16 amino acids. The CDR3 here is CASSRGTQRTQETQYF.

The V gene is TRBV12-3 or TRBV12-4, the J gene TRBJ2-7; there is no DNA to check the TCRdb D call of TRBD2. The CDR3 is 16 amino acids. CDR3 sequence: CASSMGLAGAGYEQYF.

This chain joins TRBV15 and TRBJ2-7; TCRdb's D call, TRBD1, is unchecked because there is no DNA. The CDR3 is made up of 13 amino acids. The V gene's germline CDR1 is LNHNV and CDR2 YYDKDF (reference sequence). Here the CDR3 reads CATSSDTGYEQYF.

The J gene is TRBJ2-1, the V gene TRBV7-9; with no DNA, the TCRdb D assignment of TRBD1 cannot be verified. Per germline, CDR1 SEHNR and CDR2 FQNEAQ (reference sequence). CDR3 length: 21 residues. CDR3 sequence: CASSSNPGQLSGGASYNEQFF.

The CDR3 loop reads CASSSPGKSYEQYF. The chain carries TRBV13 and TRBJ2-7; TCRdb outputs TRBD1, but without DNA this stays unchecked. Germline V gene data show CDR1 as PRHDT and CDR2 as FYEKMQ (reference sequence). CDR3 length: 14 amino acids.

The chain combines TRBV5-5 with TRBJ2-7. Germline lookup yields CDR1 SGHKS and CDR2 YYEKEE (reference sequence). The CDR3 extends over 15 amino acids. The chain's CDR3 is CASSLSSSSDYEQYF.

The chain carries TRBV10-1 and TRBJ1-5; absent DNA, TCRdb's TRBD1 call cannot be checked. Per germline, CDR1 WNHNN and CDR2 SYGVQD (reference sequence). There are 14 residues in the CDR3. CDR3 in amino acids: CASSGRDSNQPQHF.

V and J are TRBV27 and TRBJ2-5; TCRdb proposes TRBD2, but this gene call is untestable without DNA. The V gene's germline CDR1 is MNHEY and CDR2 SMNVEV (reference sequence). This CDR3 region has 16 residues. CDR3 sequence reads: CAGSRRTSGGQETQYF.